One sample yielded the 15 T cell receptor beta chains listed below, sequenced in a study of blood T cells in healthy people across ages. Sample-barcoded 5' priming and a J-beta primer mix drove a second PCR of roughly 7 to 11 cycles. TCRdb fed the 5' RACE reads into MiXCR, producing one record per CDR3 protein. The profile covers around 800,000 distinct CDR3 sequences, with roughly 46% appearing a single time and about a sixth taken by the ten largest. The sequenced sample consisted of blood. All receptors derive from a man aged 80 or over in good health.

The V and J genes are TRBV7-2 and TRBJ2-2, with TRBD2 matching over 9 bases. V lost 5 bases, J lost 1 base, and 5 bases stayed unmatched. The germline V gene encodes CDR1 SGHTA and CDR2 FQGNSA. This CDR3 has 16 amino acids. DNA of the CDR3: TGTGCCAGCAGCCCGCCAGCGGGAGGGAACACCGGGGAGCTGTTTTTT. This encodes CASSPPAGGNTGELFF.

This clonotype was seen only a few times. This rearrangement joins TRBV4-2 to TRBJ1-4, with a possible D match to TRBD1 (6 bases). The CDR3 loop spans 15 amino acids. CDR1 is LGHNA and CDR2 is YNFKEQ in the germline V gene. The V end was cut by 0 bases, the J end by 7 bases, with 12 bases between. The CDR3 DNA is TGTGCCAGCAGCCAAGATAGGGGAGGGGGTGAAAAACTGTTTTTT. It is translated as CASSQDRGGGEKLFF.

A remark on this clonotype: One end of the junction varies from germline; a read error may be responsible. The chain employs TRBV29-1 and TRBJ1-1, with unresolved D. CDR1 and CDR2 from the germline V gene are SQVTM and ANQGSEA. There are 15 residues in the CDR3. The CDR3 coding sequence is TGCAGCGGTGAACAAACGGCGGCAATGAACACTGAAGCTTTCTTT. This gives the protein CSGEQTAAMNTEAFF.

This clonotype occurred a few times. The V and J genes are TRBV29-1 and TRBJ1-5; D unresolved. V was shortened by 7 bases and J by 4 bases, with 11 bases between the two germline ends. CDR1 and CDR2 (germline): SQVTM, ANQGSEA. The CDR3 covers 12 residues. CDR3 loop: CSAAQENQPQHF. Here the CDR3 DNA reads TGCAGCGCCGCCCAGGAGAATCAGCCCCAGCATTTT.

The rearrangement uses TRBV5-1 and TRBJ2-3; D is perhaps TRBD2 (7 bases). Trimming took off 6 bases at V and 5 bases at J, with 19 bases between the two ends. The germline CDR1 and CDR2 sequences are SGHRS and YFSETQ. CDR3 length: 15 residues. CDR3 residues: CASTFGGASGDTQYF. For the CDR3, the DNA is TGCGCCAGCACCTTTGGGGGGGCTTCCGGAGATACGCAGTATTTT.

This chain joins TRBV2 and TRBJ2-1; perhaps TRBD1 as D (7 bases). CDR1 and CDR2 from the germline V gene are SNHLY and FYNNEI. With 9 bases removed from V and 10 bases from J, the gap between germline ends came to 22 bases. This CDR3 is built from 14 residues. CDR3 DNA: TGTGCCAGTGGCCAGGGGGAGGTCCTCACGGAGCAGTTCTTC. It codes for CASGQGEVLTEQFF.

The genes are TRBV20-1 and TRBJ1-6; 10 bases match TRBD1. The CDR3 runs to 15 residues. CDR1 DFQATT and CDR2 SNEGSKA come from the germline V gene (reference sequence). V was clipped by 0 bases and J by 14 bases; unmatched bases: 10. CDR3 in amino acids: CSARDQDRGTTTLHF. CDR3 in DNA: TGCAGTGCTAGAGATCAGGACAGGGGGACGACGACCCTCCACTTT.

The genes are TRBV5-5 and TRBJ2-4; TRBD2 matches at 8 bases. Germline V gives CDR1 SGHKS, CDR2 YYEKEE (reference sequence). Trimming at V came to 4 bases and at J to 0 bases, leaving 6 bases not matched to a gene. The CDR3 length is 16 residues. The CDR3 loop reads CASSVGLAVAKNIQYF. The CDR3 DNA reads TGTGCCAGCAGCGTAGGACTAGCAGTAGCCAAAAACATTCAGTACTTC. The whole variable domain, filled in from reference TRBV5-5 and TRBJ2-4, reads DAGVTQSPTHLIKTRGQQVTLRCSPISGHKSVSWYQQVLGQGPQFIFQYYEKEERGRGNFPDRFSARQFPNYSSELNVNALLLGDSALYLCASSVGLAVAKNIQYFGAGTRLSVL.

This clonotype was picked up many times. The rearrangement links TRBV4-1 to TRBJ2-7; possibly TRBD2 for D (5 bases). Germline CDR1 is MGHRA and CDR2 is YSYEKL. This CDR3 contains 14 residues. The V end lost 1 base, the J end lost 5 bases, and 12 bases lay between the germline ends. The chain's CDR3 is CASSQVGIDDEQYF. CDR3 DNA: TGCGCCAGCAGCCAAGTCGGGATCGACGACGAGCAGTACTTC.

V is TRBV4-3 and J is TRBJ1-5; D remains unclear. The V gene's germline CDR1 is LGHNA and CDR2 YSLEER. There are 14 residues in the CDR3. Trimming removed 3 bases at V and 4 bases at J, with 10 bases between. The CDR3 spells CASSHGLRNQPQHF. The DNA for the CDR3 is TGCGCCAGCAGCCACGGCCTTAGAAATCAGCCCCAGCATTTT.

The V gene is TRBV27, the J gene TRBJ2-3; D is perhaps TRBD1 or TRBD2 (5 bases each). Per the germline V gene, CDR1 is MNHEY and CDR2 is SMNVEV (reference sequence). The CDR3 extends over 15 amino acids. The V and J ends lost 6 bases and 4 bases respectively, with 17 bases between them. The CDR3 coding sequence is TGTGCCAGCAGCCCGCCGGGGCTGGTGGCAGATACGCAGTATTTT. Translating gives CASSPPGLVADTQYF.

The genes are TRBV5-6 and TRBJ2-5; 12 positions agree with TRBD2. Germline V CDR1 and CDR2: SGHDT, YYEEEE. The CDR3 is 17 residues long. Trimming at V came to 2 bases and at J to 1 base, leaving 6 bases not matched to a gene. CDR3 nucleotides: TGTGCCAGCAGCTTAATGAGGACTAGCGGGATCCAAGAGACCCAGTACTTC. Its translation is CASSLMRTSGIQETQYF.

Note on this clonotype: A much larger clone differs from this one at a single base, so this may be a read error. This chain connects TRBV6-4 to TRBJ2-1; D is undetermined. The CDR3 is 15 residues long. Germline CDR1 is MRHNA and CDR2 is SNTAGT. The V and J ends lost 7 bases and 6 bases respectively, with 19 bases between them. The CDR3 nucleotides read TGTGCCAGCACCGATGGGTCCAGCGAAGCCAATGAGCAGTTCTTC. As protein: CASTDGSSEANEQFF.

This clonotype was counted a few times. V gene TRBV7-2 combines with J gene TRBJ2-7; no definite D call. The CDR3 totals 15 residues. Trimming cost V 0 bases and J 3 bases, with 12 bases left between them. Germline loops: CDR1 SGHTA, CDR2 FQGNSA. CDR3 in amino acids: CASSLAGPANYEQYF. The CDR3 DNA is TGTGCCAGCAGCTTAGCGGGCCCAGCCAACTACGAGCAGTACTTC.

The rearrangement joins TRBV11-2 to TRBJ1-1; 9 bases are a match to TRBD1. This CDR3 spans 15 amino acids. CDR1 is SGHAT, CDR2 FQNNGV, per germline. J was trimmed by 3 bases and V by 4 bases; bases with no gene match: 6. The CDR3 DNA reads as TGTGCCAGCAGCTCCATACAGGGGGCCCACACTGAAGCTTTCTTT. Translating it yields CASSSIQGAHTEAFF.